This passage covers 12 T cell receptor beta chains from one sample sequenced in a study of CD8 T cells in ankylosing spondylitis. These receptors' antigens are unknown. Each CDR3 protein gets one entry after TCRdb re-called the 5' RACE reads with MiXCR. The table has about 450,000 distinct CDR3 sequences, 25% to 30% seen once. General study results and limits: Seemingly characteristic of ankylosing spondylitis blood was a TCR beta motif consisting of about 8 highly homologous variants.

The sequenced sample was blood, either unsorted or a sorted T cell fraction (not recorded which). The origin of the receptors is a male donor with ankylosing spondylitis.

The chain couples TRBV5-1 to TRBJ2-1; TRBD2 matches at 9 bases. V shed 0 bases and J 7 bases; nucleotides not matched to a gene: 8. Germline CDR1 is SGHRS and CDR2 is YFSETQ. The CDR3 contains 16 residues. The CDR3 loop is CASSLVAGGPLNEQFF. DNA for the CDR3: TGCGCCAGCAGCTTGGTCGCGGGAGGGCCTCTGAATGAGCAGTTCTTC.

The chain joins TRBV5-1 to TRBJ2-7; D is unclear. The V end lost 3 bases, the J end lost 6 bases, and 7 bases lay between the germline ends. The CDR3 has 11 residues. Germline V lookup: CDR1 SGHRS, CDR2 YFSETQ. CDR3 DNA sequence: TGCGCCAGCAGCTCCCGCGTCGAGCAGTACGTC. This encodes CASSSRVEQYV.

This clonotype was detected many times. The V and J genes are TRBV14 and TRBJ2-3, with D possibly being TRBD1 or TRBD2 (6 bases each). With 4 bases removed from V and 0 bases from J, the gap between germline ends came to 23 bases. Germline CDR1 and CDR2: SGHDN and FVKESK. The CDR3 contains 19 residues. The CDR3 region has the DNA TGTGCCAGCAGCCCGAAAGACCTAGGGGGGAAGTTTAGCACAGATACGCAGTATTTT. It codes for CASSPKDLGGKFSTDTQYF.

J is TRBJ2-3 and V is TRBV5-1; 7 bases align to TRBD2. V lost 5 bases to trimming and J lost 0 bases; unmatched junction nucleotides: 6. Germline CDR1 SGHRS, CDR2 YFSETQ. This CDR3 has 15 amino acids. The DNA of the CDR3 is TGCGCCAGCAGGACCTCTAGCGGAAGCACAGATACGCAGTATTTT. This translates into CASRTSSGSTDTQYF.

This clonotype appeared once. This chain links TRBV5-1 with TRBJ2-7; 9 bases fit TRBD1. CDR1 SGHRS and CDR2 YFSETQ come from the germline V gene. V lost 2 bases and J lost 6; bases outside the gene matches: 6. The CDR3 totals 14 residues. The CDR3 protein is CASSLPGQGSEQYF. DNA for the CDR3: TGCGCCAGCAGCTTACCGGGACAGGGTAGCGAGCAGTACTTC.

This clonotype was seen more than once but under ten times. The chain joins TRBV11-2 to TRBJ1-5; D is undetermined. CDR3 length equals 15 residues. Looked up from germline, CDR1 is SGHAT and CDR2 is FQNNGV. V was trimmed by 0 bases and J by 4 bases, leaving 10 bases between them. CDR3 nucleotides: TGTGCCAGCAGCTTAGATCACTGGGAAAATCAGCCCCAGCATTTT. It is translated as CASSLDHWENQPQHF.

This rearrangement joins TRBV19 to TRBJ1-1; no firm D call. Germline CDR1 and CDR2: LNHDA and SQIVND (reference sequence). There are 14 residues in the CDR3. Trimming removed 2 bases from V and 5 bases from J, with 12 bases in between. CDR3 protein: CASSISGGGTEAFF. The DNA for the CDR3 is TGTGCCAGTAGTATATCGGGAGGAGGGACTGAAGCTTTCTTT.

The V gene is TRBV24-1, the J gene TRBJ2-1, with 7 bases lining up with TRBD2. CDR3 length: 17 amino acids. The junction had 14 bases not matched to a gene; V was cut back by 3 bases and J by 7 bases. Germline V gives CDR1 KGHDR, CDR2 SFDVKD. Here the CDR3 DNA reads TGTGCCACCAGTGATACGGCCAGGGCGGGGGTTGATAATGAGCAGTTCTTC. Protein product: CATSDTARAGVDNEQFF.

This clonotype was seen only a few times. The chain employs TRBV20-1 and TRBJ2-2; D tentatively fits TRBD1 or TRBD2 (5 bases each). Germline assignment: CDR1 DFQATT and CDR2 SNEGSKA (reference sequence). Trimming stripped 0 bases from V and 1 base from J, with 12 bases between. The CDR3 extends over 16 amino acids. CDR3 in DNA: TGCAGTGCTAGAGATAAGAGAGGGGAGAACACCGGGGAGCTGTTTTTT. Amino acid sequence: CSARDKRGENTGELFF.

This clonotype was found a few times. The V and J genes are TRBV5-1 and TRBJ2-3; D call uncertain. CDR3 size: 16 residues. Per the germline V gene, CDR1 is SGHRS and CDR2 is YFSETQ. V shed 1 base and J shed 1 base, with 13 bases lying between them. CDR3 in DNA: TGCGCCAGCAGCTTGATGGGGAAGCCGCGCACAGATACGCAGTATTTT. Its protein product is CASSLMGKPRTDTQYF. The full variable domain, in which reference TRBV5-1 and TRBJ2-3 provide the parts outside the CDR3, is KAGVTQTPRYLIKTRGQQVTLSCSPISGHRSVSWYQQTPGQGLQFLFEYFSETQRNKGNFPGRFSGRQFSNSRSEMNVSTLELGDSALYLCASSLMGKPRTDTQYFGPGTRLTVL.

This clonotype was counted a few times. This chain connects TRBV5-1 to TRBJ2-5; 7 bases line up with TRBD1. V lost 2 bases and J lost 2; bases outside the gene matches: 6. Germline loops: CDR1 SGHRS, CDR2 YFSETQ. The length of the CDR3 is 15 residues. Written as DNA, the CDR3 is TGCGCCAGCAGCTTTGCCGGGACAGAGCAAGAGACCCAGTACTTC. The encoded protein is CASSFAGTEQETQYF.

This clonotype was picked up a small number of times. CDR3 loop: CASSRLGANTEAFF. In DNA, the CDR3 is TGTGCCAGCAGCCGGCTGGGGGCTAACACTGAAGCTTTCTTT. The chain employs TRBV9 and TRBJ1-1, with a possible D match to TRBD1 (6 bases). Trimming removed 4 bases from V and 2 bases from J, with 12 bases in between. The CDR3 runs to 14 residues. The germline V gene encodes CDR1 SGDLS and CDR2 YYNGEE.